Reported below is one T cell receptor (beta chain). Antigen unknown. CDR3 length: 15 amino acids. Germline lookup yields CDR1 SNHLY and CDR2 FYNNEI. Deletions cut 4 bases from V and 4 bases from J, with 14 bases between. This record belongs to a study of CD8+CD57+ T cells in acquired aplastic anemia. Overall study context: Roughly 3.2 ug was the average amount of DNA from sorted CD4+ and CD8+ cells. General observations from the study: Patients shared around 30 CD8+ CDR3 sequences with controls.

Genomic DNA was employed as the template in profiling TCR beta VDJ and CDR3. TCRdb re-derived calls from the reads in MiXCR, one entry per CDR3 protein. The sample holds about 220,000 distinct CDR3 sequences; about 37% are singletons and the top ten take about 1.1%. The sequence was obtained from a human donor in good health, serving as a control. Sample: sorted CD4+, CD8+, or CD8+CD57+ T cells (not recorded which) from PBMCs. The chain carries TRBV2 and TRBJ1-5, with D perhaps matching TRBD1 (5 bases). CDR3 in DNA: TGTGCCAGCAGTGTCTGGGGGAAGGGGAATCAGCCCCAGCATTTT. Translation gives CASSVWGKGNQPQHF.